This T cell receptor (beta chain) was captured in a study of long-term antiretroviral therapy in people with HIV. At the survey level, the v3.0 immunoSEQ assay was run. TCRdb keeps only in-frame clones here, not all; method: immunoSEQ multiplex PCR. Seen here are about 14,000 clones, roughly 88% observed once, and the top ten hold 6.5% to 7.5%. V lost 6 bases to trimming and J lost 4 bases, with 15 bases between them. The CDR3 sequence is 14 residues long. The germline V gene has CDR1 SNHLY and CDR2 FYNNEI. The input for sequencing was unsorted PBMCs, taken 0.4 years after starting antiretroviral therapy. The receptor's source is a man under 40 with HIV. The V gene is TRBV2, the J gene TRBJ1-2; a possible D gene is TRBD1 (6 bases). CDR3 amino acids: CASRKGGQVYGYTF. The CDR3 nucleotides are TGTGCCAGCAGGAAGGGGGGCCAAGTCTATGGCTACACCTTC.